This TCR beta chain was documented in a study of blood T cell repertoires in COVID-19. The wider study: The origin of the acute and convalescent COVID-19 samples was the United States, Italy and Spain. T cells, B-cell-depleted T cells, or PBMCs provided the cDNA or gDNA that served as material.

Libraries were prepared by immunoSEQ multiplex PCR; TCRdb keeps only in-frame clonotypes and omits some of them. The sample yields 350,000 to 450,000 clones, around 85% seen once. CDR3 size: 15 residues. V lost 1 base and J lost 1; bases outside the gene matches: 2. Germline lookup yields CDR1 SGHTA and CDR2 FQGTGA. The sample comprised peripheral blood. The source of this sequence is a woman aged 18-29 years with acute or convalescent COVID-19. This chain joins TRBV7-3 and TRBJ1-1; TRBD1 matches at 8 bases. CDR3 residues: CASSLNGQGNTEAFF. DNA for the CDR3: TGTGCCAGCAGCTTAAACGGACAGGGGAACACTGAAGCTTTCTTT.